Following are 16 T cell receptor beta chains from one sample sequenced in a study of T cell repertoires in cytomegalovirus infection. No antigen has been assigned to these receptors. MiXCR, applied by TCRdb to the reads, yields one record per CDR3 protein. This sample has around 750,000 distinct CDR3 sequences, with 32% found just once. The sample here was cultured CD8+ T cells from PBMCs, taken from culture after CMV antigen stimulation. The receptors shown here come from a human donor in good health (CMV status not recorded). Some clones in this sample may be carry-over from other donors' samples.

V is TRBV5-4 and J is TRBJ1-2; D perhaps matches TRBD1 (5 bases). Between the trimmed V and J ends, which lost 2 bases and 0 bases, there was a span of 14 bases. The CDR3 runs to 16 residues. The germline V gene has CDR1 SGHNT and CDR2 YYREEE (reference sequence). The CDR3 region is CASSLNGADANYGYTF. The DNA of the CDR3 is TGTGCCAGCAGCTTAAACGGGGCAGACGCTAACTATGGCTACACCTTC.

J is TRBJ2-1 and V is TRBV6-2 or TRBV6-3; D gene ambiguous. Trimming shortened V by 7 bases and J by 6 bases, and 16 bases separated the two germline ends. Germline V gene lookup returns CDR1 MNHEY and CDR2 SVGEGT. This CDR3 has 14 residues. This CDR3 reads CASTEALYGNEQFF. Written as DNA, the CDR3 is TGTGCCAGCACCGAGGCTCTGTATGGCAATGAGCAGTTCTTC.

This clonotype was observed a few times. This chain links TRBV28 with TRBJ1-5; D ambiguous. CDR3 length: 15 amino acids. From germline, CDR1 is MDHEN and CDR2 SYDVKM. The ends were cut back, 2 bases at V and 4 bases at J, with 12 bases in the middle. The CDR3 here is CASSLLETGNQPQHF. The CDR3 region has the DNA TGTGCCAGCAGTTTACTGGAAACTGGTAATCAGCCCCAGCATTTT. Complete variable domain (other parts from reference TRBV28 and TRBJ1-5): DVKVTQSSRYLVKRTGEKVFLECVQDMDHENMFWYRQDPGLGLRLIYFSYDVKMKEKGDIPEGYSVSREKKERFSLILESASTNQTSMYLCASSLLETGNQPQHFGDGTRLSIL.

This CDR3 reads CASSLGWGLDQPQYF. For the CDR3, the DNA is TGTGCCAGCAGCTTAGGATGGGGCCTGGATCAGCCCCAGTATTTT. The gene calls are TRBV7-6 and TRBJ1-5; D may be TRBD1 (5 bases). The J call may be wrong; the DNA end is better matched by TRBJ2-3. Germline V lookup: CDR1 SGHVS, CDR2 FNYEAQ. The CDR3 contains 15 residues.

The CDR3 spells CASTSGGPNQPQHF. The CDR3 DNA follows: TGTGCCAGTACCTCAGGCGGCCCCAATCAGCCCCAGCATTTT. V gene TRBV19 combines with J gene TRBJ1-5; no definite D call. Germline assignment: CDR1 LNHDA and CDR2 SQIVND (reference sequence). V lost 7 bases and J lost 3, with 13 bases in between. This CDR3 contains 14 residues.

The chain joins TRBV11-1 to TRBJ2-4, with a weak D call TRBD1 (6 bases). This CDR3 spans 15 amino acids. V lost 4 bases, J lost 7 bases, and 17 bases lay in between. Per the germline V gene, CDR1 is SGHAT and CDR2 is FQDESV (reference sequence). CDR3 nucleotides: TGTGCCAGCAGCTCACCCGGGACAACAAAGAACATTCAGTACTTC. It encodes CASSSPGTTKNIQYF.

The rearrangement uses TRBV19 and TRBJ2-1; no definite D call. Germline CDR1 reads LNHDA; CDR2 reads SQIVND (reference sequence). The CDR3 contains 15 residues. The ends were cut back, 5 bases at V and 5 bases at J, with 16 bases in the middle. Here the CDR3 reads CASSGWPGSDNEQFF. CDR3 DNA sequence: TGTGCCAGTAGTGGTTGGCCTGGGTCTGACAATGAGCAGTTCTTC.

The rearrangement links TRBV6-8 to TRBJ1-5; no firm D call. V gave up 0 bases and J gave up 7 bases, with 10 bases separating them. The V gene's germline CDR1 is MNHGY and CDR2 SAAAGT. This CDR3 is 14 amino acids long. The CDR3 sequence: CASSYSNRYQPQHF. As DNA, the CDR3 is TGTGCCAGCAGTTACTCGAACCGGTACCAGCCCCAGCATTTT.

This clonotype showed up just a few times. This rearrangement joins TRBV2 to TRBJ2-7, with D unresolved. This CDR3 is built from 13 residues. With 5 bases removed from V and 6 bases from J, the gap between germline ends came to 14 bases. Germline CDR1 and CDR2: SNHLY and FYNNEI. The CDR3 bases are TGTGCCAGCAGTTTGGACGCGGTGGGCGAGCAGTACTTC. This sequence encodes CASSLDAVGEQYF.

This clonotype was seen ten or more times. V and J are TRBV12-5 and TRBJ1-2, with TRBD1 as a possible D gene (5 bases). This CDR3 comprises 13 residues. Germline V gives CDR1 LGHNT, CDR2 FRNRAP. The V and J ends lost 4 bases and 4 bases respectively, with 10 bases between them. The CDR3 region is CASGSLTVYGYTF. For the CDR3, the DNA is TGTGCTAGTGGTTCGCTGACAGTCTATGGCTACACCTTC.

To note about this clonotype: The junction shows a germline mismatch at one end, possibly a read error. DNA for the CDR3: TGTGCCAGTAGTCTAGACTTCACAGGGACCTACGAGCAGTACTTC. Translation: CASSLDFTGTYEQYF. This rearrangement joins TRBV19 to TRBJ2-7; TRBD1 might be the D (6 bases). This CDR3 region has 15 residues. CDR1 and CDR2 (germline): LNHDA, SQIVND (reference sequence).

The chain has TRBV19 and TRBJ2-7; D gene ambiguous. The CDR3 sequence is 14 residues long. Trimming cost V 1 base and J 2 bases, with 9 bases left between them. Germline V gene sequence: CDR1 LNHDA, CDR2 SQIVND (reference sequence). CDR3 nucleotide sequence: TGTGCCAGTAGTATAGTTGGCGCTGCCTACGAGCAGTACTTC. This codes for CASSIVGAAYEQYF. Full variable domain (outside the CDR3, taken from reference TRBV19 and TRBJ2-7): DGGITQSPKYLFRKEGQNVTLSCEQNLNHDAMYWYRQDPGQGLRLIYYSQIVNDFQKGDIAEGYSVSREKKESFPLTVTSAQKNPTAFYLCASSIVGAAYEQYFGPGTRLTVT.

The rearrangement links TRBV6-7 to TRBJ1-6; a possible D gene is TRBD1 (6 bases). TRBV6-7 falls under the ORF class, with uncertain function. Trimming left V 2 bases short and J 10 bases short, with 21 bases between. The CDR3 sequence is 17 residues long. The CDR3 DNA sequence: TGTGCCAGCAGTTACGGGGACACCGCTTGGGTTCGGTCACCCCTCCACTTT. Protein product: CASSYGDTAWVRSPLHF.

CDR3 residues: CASSIDPAGGTGELFF. The CDR3 coding sequence is TGTGCCAGTAGTATAGATCCAGCGGGAGGGACCGGGGAGCTGTTTTTT. This chain joins TRBV19 and TRBJ2-2; TRBD2 aligns across 10 bases. Per germline, CDR1 LNHDA and CDR2 SQIVND (reference sequence). V lost 0 bases, J lost 5 bases, and 3 bases stayed unmatched. The CDR3 length is 16 residues.

V and J are TRBV19 and TRBJ1-4; TRBD1 might be the D (6 bases). The germline CDR1 and CDR2 sequences are LNHDA and SQIVND (reference sequence). Trimming took off 2 bases at V and 12 bases at J, with 22 bases between the two ends. This CDR3 spans 16 amino acids. CDR3 residues: CASSITRDNSDRQLFF. In DNA form, the CDR3 reads TGTGCCAGTAGTATAACCCGGGACAACTCAGATCGACAACTGTTTTTT.

The sample holds a few counts of this clonotype. The chain employs TRBV19 and TRBJ1-5; TRBD1 agrees at 8 bases. V lost 6 bases and J lost 7; bases outside the gene matches: 14. The CDR3 sequence is 16 residues long. Looked up from germline, CDR1 is LNHDA and CDR2 is SQIVND (reference sequence). The CDR3 DNA reads TGTGCCAGTAGCCTACCCTCAGGACAGGGCGGGCAGCCCCAGCATTTT. Translated, it gives CASSLPSGQGGQPQHF.